The clone carrying this T cell receptor beta chain was seen a single time. The data originate from a study of blood T cell repertoires in COVID-19. The germline CDR1 and CDR2 sequences are LGHNT and FRNRAP. This CDR3 has 11 residues. J was trimmed by 4 bases and V by 11 bases; bases with no gene match: 2. The protocol was immunoSEQ multiplex PCR, while the TCRdb copy is restricted to in-frame clones and leaves out a portion. In the table there are under 300,000 clones, around 93% of which are singletons. The specimen sequenced was PBMCs or T cells enriched from blood (not recorded which). The genes are TRBV12-5 and TRBJ1-5; 7 bases fit TRBD1. The origin of this receptor is a human donor in a cohort exposed to, infected with or recovered from COVID-19 (not recorded which). The donor label of this sample is uncertain. In nucleotides, the CDR3 is TGTGCTCCCAGGGGGAATCAGCCCCAGCATTTT. Translated, it gives CAPRGNQPQHF.